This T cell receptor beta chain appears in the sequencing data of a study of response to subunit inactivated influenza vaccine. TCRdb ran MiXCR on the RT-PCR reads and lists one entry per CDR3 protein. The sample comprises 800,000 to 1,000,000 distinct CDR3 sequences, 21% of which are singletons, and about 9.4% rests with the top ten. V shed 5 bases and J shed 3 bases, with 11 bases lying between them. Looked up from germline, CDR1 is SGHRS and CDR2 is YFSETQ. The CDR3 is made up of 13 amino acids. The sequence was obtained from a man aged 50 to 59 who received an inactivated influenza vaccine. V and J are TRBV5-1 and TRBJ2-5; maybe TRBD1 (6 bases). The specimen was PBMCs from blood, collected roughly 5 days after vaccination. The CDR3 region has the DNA TGCGCCAGCAGATTTGCAGGGGAAGAGACCCAGTACTTC. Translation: CASRFAGEETQYF.